One sample yielded the 21 T cell receptor beta chains listed below, sequenced in a study of shared clonotypes between healthy human individuals. Method: immunoSEQ multiplex PCR; TCRdb's copy keeps in-frame clones and lacks some. This sample carries millions of clones, less than 95% of them seen once, and the ten largest clones take 1% to 1.3%. CD45RO-negative CD8 cells positively selected for CCR7 made up the naive population, which excluded terminally differentiated effector memory CD45RA+ cells. The sample consisted of naive CD8+ T cells sorted from blood. Receptors were obtained from a man aged 18 to 30 in good health.

The rearrangement uses TRBV13 and TRBJ1-4; TRBD1 might be the D (5 bases). This CDR3 is 14 amino acids long. With 3 bases removed from V and 7 bases from J, the gap between germline ends came to 12 bases. Germline V gene lookup returns CDR1 PRHDT and CDR2 FYEKMQ (reference sequence). This CDR3 is CASSFMGVSEKLFF. The CDR3 DNA reads as TGTGCCAGCAGCTTCATGGGGGTTAGTGAAAAACTGTTTTTT.

V is TRBV11-3 and J is TRBJ2-2; no definite D call. This CDR3 has 13 residues. Germline assignment: CDR1 SGHNT and CDR2 YENEEA. Trimming removed 5 bases from V and 6 bases from J, with 10 bases in between. CDR3 nucleotide sequence: TGTGCCAGCAGCAATAATGGGGCCGGGGAGCTGTTTTTT. Residues: CASSNNGAGELFF.

This clone appeared a single time. The chain has TRBV2 and TRBJ2-1, with 7 bases fitting TRBD2. The germline V gene has CDR1 SNHLY and CDR2 FYNNEI. The CDR3 runs 13 residues. The J segment lost 6 bases and the V segment lost 6 bases, leaving 5 bases of the junction unmatched. The CDR3 loop is CASSQTSTNEQFF. The CDR3, as DNA: TGTGCCAGCAGCCAGACTAGCACCAATGAGCAGTTCTTC.

The chain employs TRBV27 and TRBJ2-7; D may be TRBD2 (6 bases). The germline CDR1 and CDR2 sequences are MNHEY and SMNVEV (reference sequence). Trimming left V 4 bases short and J 0 bases short, with 16 bases between. The CDR3 length is 16 residues. The CDR3 is CASSSRLVLSSYEQYF. CDR3 in DNA: TGTGCCAGCAGTTCAAGACTAGTCCTGAGCTCCTACGAGCAGTACTTC.

The chain is built from TRBV10-1 and TRBJ2-1, with 13 positions matching TRBD2. Per the germline V gene, CDR1 is WNHNN and CDR2 is SYGVQD (reference sequence). The J segment lost 1 base and the V segment lost 5 bases, leaving 8 bases of the junction unmatched. The CDR3 spans 18 residues. The CDR3 region has the DNA TGCGCCAGCAGTTCCGGGACTAGCGGGGCAGGGTCCTACAATGAGCAGTTCTTC. Translating it yields CASSSGTSGAGSYNEQFF.

V gene TRBV7-9 combines with J gene TRBJ2-1; D ambiguous. Germline CDR1 and CDR2: SEHNR and FQNEAQ (reference sequence). The CDR3 has 13 amino acids. The V end was cut by 0 bases, the J end by 6 bases, with 6 bases between. CDR3 bases: TGTGCCAGCAGCTTAGCCACACCCAATGAGCAGTTCTTC. This encodes CASSLATPNEQFF.

The chain employs TRBV29-1 and TRBJ2-7, with TRBD1 matching over 9 bases. Unmatched junction bases numbered 5, after V lost 6 bases and J lost 2 bases. The CDR3 has 13 amino acids. Germline CDR1 SQVTM, CDR2 ANQGSEA. The CDR3 nucleotides read TGCAGCGTCGGAGGGACAGGGACCTACGAGCAGTACTTC. It specifies CSVGGTGTYEQYF.

This sequence joins TRBV19 and TRBJ1-5; D unclear. Germline CDR1 LNHDA, CDR2 SQIVND (reference sequence). Trimming shortened V by 0 bases and J by 11 bases, and 14 bases separated the two germline ends. CDR3 length: 14 amino acids. CDR3 coding DNA: TGTGCCAGTAGTATAGAGTGGGAGCGGTTGGCCCAGCATTTT. Encoded protein: CASSIEWERLAQHF.

V and J are TRBV7-9 and TRBJ2-3; D is possibly TRBD1 (6 bases). The ends were cut back, 1 base at V and 5 bases at J, with 10 bases in the middle. CDR3 length: 14 amino acids. Germline V lookup: CDR1 SEHNR, CDR2 FQNEAQ (reference sequence). This chain's CDR3 is CASSLVEQGDTQYF. The CDR3 bases are TGTGCCAGCAGCTTAGTCGAACAGGGAGATACGCAGTATTTT.

V usage is TRBV18 and J usage is TRBJ2-5; no firm D call. With 5 bases removed from V and 3 bases from J, the gap between germline ends came to 10 bases. The CDR3 spans 13 residues. Germline-derived CDR1 and CDR2 are KGHSH and LQKENI. CDR3 nucleotides: TGTGCCAGCTCATCTGACACCGAAGAGACCCAGTACTTC. Translating gives CASSSDTEETQYF. The full variable domain, completed using reference TRBV18 and TRBJ2-5, is NAGVMQNPRHLVRRRGQEARLRCSPMKGHSHVYWYRQLPEEGLKFMVYLQKENIIDESGMPKERFSAEFPKEGPSILRIQQVVRGDSAAYFCASSSDTEETQYFGPGTRLLVL.

The chain carries TRBV4-1 and TRBJ2-5; 9 nucleotides match TRBD1. CDR1 and CDR2 (germline): MGHRA, YSYEKL. The CDR3 has 14 residues. J was trimmed by 5 bases and V by 4 bases; bases with no gene match: 5. The CDR3 region is CASSPGTGWETQYF. The CDR3 coding sequence is TGCGCCAGCAGCCCTGGGACAGGGTGGGAGACCCAGTACTTC.

The chain uses TRBV27 and TRBJ1-3; no clear D gene. Germline CDR1 MNHEY, CDR2 SMNVEV (reference sequence). This CDR3 region has 14 residues. V was clipped by 8 bases and J by 0 bases, with 11 bases between them. The CDR3 loop reads CASYGLSSGNTIYF. Here the CDR3 DNA reads TGTGCCAGCTATGGGCTGAGCTCTGGAAACACCATATATTTT.

The table lists this clone with a count of one. This same CDR3 is encoded by further DNA sequences in the sample. The CDR3 DNA is TGTGCCAGCAGTTTGGGGCTAGCGGGAGTTAATGAGCAGTTCTTC. Residues: CASSLGLAGVNEQFF. The V and J genes are TRBV27 and TRBJ2-1; TRBD2 aligns across 10 bases. Trimming at V came to 3 bases and at J to 7 bases, leaving 6 bases not matched to a gene. CDR3 length: 15 amino acids. The germline CDR1 and CDR2 sequences are MNHEY and SMNVEV (reference sequence).

The CDR3, as DNA: TGTGCCAGCAGTCTCCCCGTTGGCACCGGGGAGCTGTTTTTT. It encodes CASSLPVGTGELFF. The J gene is TRBJ2-2, the V gene TRBV6-1; D gene uncertain. CDR3 length: 14 amino acids. Between the trimmed V and J ends, which lost 5 bases and 4 bases, there was a span of 11 bases. The germline V gene has CDR1 MNHNS and CDR2 SASEGT.

The chain links TRBV5-4 to TRBJ1-1, with D perhaps matching TRBD1 (5 bases). This CDR3 region has 14 residues. Germline-derived CDR1 and CDR2 are SGHNT and YYREEE (reference sequence). With 0 bases removed from V and 3 bases from J, the gap between germline ends came to 9 bases. CDR3 region: CASSLDLGDTEAFF. The CDR3 nucleotides are TGTGCCAGCAGCTTGGATTTAGGGGACACTGAAGCTTTCTTT.

About this clone itself: The sample carries other DNA sequences with the same CDR3. The V call is TRBV27, the J call TRBJ2-7, with a weak D call TRBD1 (6 bases). Germline V lookup: CDR1 MNHEY, CDR2 SMNVEV (reference sequence). Trimming shortened V by 2 bases and J by 2 bases, and 7 bases separated the two germline ends. The CDR3 contains 13 residues. CDR3 region: CASSLGGPYEQYF. CDR3 DNA sequence: TGTGCCAGCAGTTTAGGGGGCCCCTACGAGCAGTACTTC.

The V and J genes are TRBV19 and TRBJ2-1; D gene unclear. The CDR3 has 14 amino acids. Germline lookup yields CDR1 LNHDA and CDR2 SQIVND (reference sequence). V lost 6 bases, J lost 6 bases, and 15 bases lay in between. CDR3 loop: CASSAAGPINEQFF. In nucleotides, the CDR3 is TGTGCCAGTAGCGCGGCCGGACCCATCAATGAGCAGTTCTTC.

The chain combines TRBV9 with TRBJ2-7, with TRBD1 as a possible D gene (5 bases). The V end was cut by 4 bases, the J end by 6 bases, with 14 bases between. CDR3 size: 13 residues. In germline, CDR1 is SGDLS, CDR2 YYNGEE. This chain's CDR3 is CASSLGSDTEQYF. The CDR3 bases are TGTGCCAGCAGCCTAGGGTCGGACACCGAGCAGTACTTC.

The CDR3 reads CASSQKRVQWYTGELFF. CDR3 nucleotide sequence: TGCGCCAGCAGCCAAAAACGCGTCCAATGGTACACCGGGGAGCTGTTTTTT. This chain links TRBV4-3 with TRBJ2-2; D is unresolved. The CDR3 consists of 17 residues. Germline V gene lookup returns CDR1 LGHNA and CDR2 YSLEER. V lost 2 bases and J lost 3, with 16 bases in between.

This clone has a single count. This chain links TRBV4-1 with TRBJ2-1, with 12 bases identical to TRBD2. CDR3 length equals 15 residues. Germline assignment: CDR1 MGHRA and CDR2 YSYEKL. V was pared by 1 base and J by 7 bases, with 2 bases of the junction left unmatched. The CDR3 region has the DNA TGCGCCAGCAGCCAAGGGACTAGCGGGATTAATGAGCAGTTCTTC. Translated: CASSQGTSGINEQFF.

The J gene is TRBJ2-3, the V gene TRBV28, with D possibly being TRBD2 (5 bases). Germline V gene sequence: CDR1 MDHEN, CDR2 SYDVKM. The CDR3 sequence is 15 residues long. The germline V and J ends were trimmed by 4 bases and 0 bases, with 11 bases remaining between them. CDR3 amino acids: CASSSPEESTDTQYF. CDR3 nucleotide sequence: TGTGCCAGCAGTTCCCCGGAGGAGAGCACAGATACGCAGTATTTT.